These T cell receptor beta chains were read from a single sample in a study of shared clonotypes between healthy human individuals. TCRdb's table, derived via immunoSEQ multiplex PCR, lists solely in-frame clones and lacks some. The sample carries some 1 million clones, about 75% recorded once. Sequences were obtained from memory CD4+ T cells sorted from blood. These receptors originate from a man aged 18-30 years in good health. The CDR3 runs from the conserved cysteine through the conserved F or W. Each record gives: D gene, V gene, J gene, clone size, CDR3 DNA, CDR3 protein. A D gene is named only where the DNA matches it firmly. Size is stated for part of the rows, as once, few or many counts, or as a class when the clone is expanded.

d_gene: -; v_gene: TRBV2; j_gene: TRBJ2-7; abundance: few; CDR3nt: TGTGCCAGCACCGGTCTGGTAAACTACGAGCAGTACTTC; CDR3aa: CASTGLVNYEQYF
d_gene: TRBD1; v_gene: TRBV27; j_gene: TRBJ2-2; abundance: -; CDR3nt: TGTGCCAGCAGTTTACGGGGGACAGGGGGCACGAACACCGGGGAGCTGTTTTTT; CDR3aa: CASSLRGTGGTNTGELFF
d_gene: -; v_gene: TRBV7-2; j_gene: TRBJ1-2; abundance: -; CDR3nt: TGTGCCAGCAGCTTAGGATCGGGGCTGGGGACTAACTATGGCTACACCTTC; CDR3aa: CASSLGSGLGTNYGYTF
d_gene: -; v_gene: TRBV4-2; j_gene: TRBJ2-5; abundance: -; CDR3nt: TGTGCCAGCAGCCAAGGACAGGCTGAACAAGAGACCCAGTACTTC; CDR3aa: CASSQGQAEQETQYF
d_gene: TRBD2; v_gene: TRBV5-6; j_gene: TRBJ2-5; abundance: -; CDR3nt: TGTGCCAGCAGCACCGGCCGGCGGGGGGGCCAAGAGACCCAGTACTTC; CDR3aa: CASSTGRRGGQETQYF
d_gene: -; v_gene: TRBV5-1; j_gene: TRBJ2-5; abundance: -; CDR3nt: TGCGCCAGCAGCCCAATGTCTGGGGGGGCACAAGAGACCCAGTACTTC; CDR3aa: CASSPMSGGAQETQYF
d_gene: -; v_gene: TRBV5-4; j_gene: TRBJ1-2; abundance: -; CDR3nt: TGTGCCAGCAGCCCTGAGGGGGTAGGCCATGGCTACACCTTC; CDR3aa: CASSPEGVGHGYTF
d_gene: -; v_gene: TRBV19; j_gene: TRBJ2-7; abundance: few; CDR3nt: TGTGCCAGTAGTCCCGGACGTAAAGCCTACGAGCAGTACTTC; CDR3aa: CASSPGRKAYEQYF
d_gene: -; v_gene: TRBV15; j_gene: TRBJ2-6; abundance: once; CDR3nt: TGTGCCACCAGCACAGGGGACACTGGGGCCAACGTCCTGACTTTC; CDR3aa: CATSTGDTGANVLTF
d_gene: TRBD2; v_gene: TRBV9; j_gene: TRBJ2-2; abundance: -; CDR3nt: TGTGCCAGCAGCCCCGTAGCGGGAGATAGAACCGGGGAGCTGTTTTTT; CDR3aa: CASSPVAGDRTGELFF
d_gene: -; v_gene: TRBV7-2; j_gene: TRBJ2-3; abundance: -; CDR3nt: TGTGCCAGCAGCTTCGGTGGCGGAGGCACAGATACGCAGTATTTT; CDR3aa: CASSFGGGGTDTQYF
d_gene: -; v_gene: TRBV30; j_gene: TRBJ1-2; abundance: -; CDR3nt: TGTGCCTGGAGTCAGGACCGTTGGGGCTACACCTTC; CDR3aa: CAWSQDRWGYTF
d_gene: -; v_gene: TRBV7-9; j_gene: TRBJ2-3; abundance: -; CDR3nt: TGTGCCAGCAGCCAGGGACTGGGAGATACGCAGTATTTT; CDR3aa: CASSQGLGDTQYF
d_gene: -; v_gene: TRBV5-4; j_gene: TRBJ1-1; abundance: -; CDR3nt: TGTGCCAGCAGCTTGGACCCCAACACTGAAGCTTTCTTT; CDR3aa: CASSLDPNTEAFF
d_gene: -; v_gene: TRBV6-5; j_gene: TRBJ2-3; abundance: -; CDR3nt: TGTGCCAGCGGGCCGCTGTTCGCGTCGTCAGATACGCAGTATTTT; CDR3aa: CASGPLFASSDTQYF
d_gene: -; v_gene: TRBV25-1; j_gene: TRBJ1-3; abundance: once; CDR3nt: TGTGCCAGCAGTGAGCAGCACTCTGGAAACACCATATATTTT; CDR3aa: CASSEQHSGNTIYF
d_gene: -; v_gene: TRBV7-9; j_gene: TRBJ2-4; abundance: -; CDR3nt: TGTGCCAGCAGCTTAGACAGCAACATTCAGTACTTC; CDR3aa: CASSLDSNIQYF
d_gene: -; v_gene: TRBV19; j_gene: TRBJ1-2; abundance: -; CDR3nt: TGTGCCAGTAGTATCTTCCAGCAGGGGAGCTATGGCTACACCTTC; CDR3aa: CASSIFQQGSYGYTF
d_gene: TRBD1; v_gene: TRBV5-4; j_gene: TRBJ2-7; abundance: -; CDR3nt: TGTGCCAGCAGCTCAGCACCAGGACAGGGTGGGTACTACGAGCAGTACTTC; CDR3aa: CASSSAPGQGGYYEQYF
d_gene: -; v_gene: TRBV29-1; j_gene: TRBJ1-1; abundance: -; CDR3nt: TGCAGCGGGGGCCAATCCGCGAACACTGAAGCTTTCTTT; CDR3aa: CSGGQSANTEAFF
d_gene: -; v_gene: TRBV18; j_gene: TRBJ1-3; abundance: -; CDR3nt: TGTGCCAGCTCACCCTTTCCACGTGGTCAGGCTGGAAACACCATATATTTT; CDR3aa: CASSPFPRGQAGNTIYF
d_gene: TRBD1; v_gene: TRBV2; j_gene: TRBJ1-1; abundance: -; CDR3nt: TGTGCCAGCAGTGTTGTTGGACAGGGTGGGGAAGCTTTCTTT; CDR3aa: CASSVVGQGGEAFF
d_gene: -; v_gene: TRBV5-1; j_gene: TRBJ2-3; abundance: -; CDR3nt: TGCGCCAGCAGCTTCTCAAGATCTAGCACAGATACGCAGTATTTT; CDR3aa: CASSFSRSSTDTQYF
d_gene: TRBD1; v_gene: TRBV19; j_gene: TRBJ2-2; abundance: -; CDR3nt: TGTGCCAGTAGGTCCGACAGGGCTATCACCGGGGAGCTGTTTTTT; CDR3aa: CASRSDRAITGELFF
d_gene: -; v_gene: TRBV19; j_gene: TRBJ1-2; abundance: -; CDR3nt: TGTGCCAGTAGTGAACAGGGTTCGGGCTACACCTTC; CDR3aa: CASSEQGSGYTF
d_gene: TRBD2; v_gene: TRBV9; j_gene: TRBJ2-1; abundance: -; CDR3nt: TGTGCCAGCAGCGCGACTAGCGGGGGGGCGAATGAGCAGTTCTTC; CDR3aa: CASSATSGGANEQFF
d_gene: -; v_gene: TRBV25-1; j_gene: TRBJ2-5; abundance: -; CDR3nt: TGTGCCAGCAGTGAATTCGGCAGACAAGAGACCCAGTACTTC; CDR3aa: CASSEFGRQETQYF
d_gene: TRBD1; v_gene: TRBV27; j_gene: TRBJ1-2; abundance: -; CDR3nt: TGTGCCAGCAGTTCGATCTCCAACTCCGACAGGGGGGACTATGGCTACACCTTC; CDR3aa: CASSSISNSDRGDYGYTF
d_gene: -; v_gene: TRBV6-4; j_gene: TRBJ2-5; abundance: -; CDR3nt: TGTGCCAGCAGTGAGTCCGGGATCCAAGAGACCCAGTACTTC; CDR3aa: CASSESGIQETQYF
d_gene: TRBD2; v_gene: TRBV14; j_gene: TRBJ2-7; abundance: -; CDR3nt: TGTGCCAGCAGCCAAGTGCGGGGGGCGGGAGAGCAGTACTTC; CDR3aa: CASSQVRGAGEQYF
d_gene: -; v_gene: TRBV10-3; j_gene: TRBJ1-1; abundance: -; CDR3nt: TGTGCCATCAGTGAGTCGGCGAACACTGAAGCTTTCTTT; CDR3aa: CAISESANTEAFF
d_gene: -; v_gene: TRBV9; j_gene: TRBJ2-3; abundance: -; CDR3nt: TGTGCCAGCAGCGTGCGGGTTTTTGCAGATACGCAGTATTTT; CDR3aa: CASSVRVFADTQYF
d_gene: -; v_gene: TRBV19; j_gene: TRBJ2-2; abundance: -; CDR3nt: TGTGCCAGTAGTATGGGACTCGCGAACACCGGGGAGCTGTTTTTT; CDR3aa: CASSMGLANTGELFF
d_gene: -; v_gene: TRBV28; j_gene: TRBJ2-7; abundance: -; CDR3nt: TGTGCCAGCAGGAAATTGGCGGAGGGTTTCTACGAGCAGTACTTC; CDR3aa: CASRKLAEGFYEQYF
d_gene: -; v_gene: TRBV5-4; j_gene: TRBJ2-7; abundance: few; CDR3nt: TGTGCCAGCAGCCCAGGGACTGGGTCCCGCGAGCAGTACTTC; CDR3aa: CASSPGTGSREQYF
d_gene: -; v_gene: TRBV14; j_gene: TRBJ1-2; abundance: once; CDR3nt: TGTGCCAGCAGCCAAGCTGGCGGGGACTATGGCTACACCTTC; CDR3aa: CASSQAGGDYGYTF
d_gene: -; v_gene: TRBV28; j_gene: TRBJ1-5; abundance: once; CDR3nt: TGTGCCAGCAGTTTAAGTTATCAGCCCCAGCATTTT; CDR3aa: CASSLSYQPQHF
d_gene: -; v_gene: TRBV19; j_gene: TRBJ1-1; abundance: -; CDR3nt: TGTGCCAGTAGAACAACAGGAGACACTGAAGCTTTCTTT; CDR3aa: CASRTTGDTEAFF
d_gene: TRBD2; v_gene: TRBV5-1; j_gene: TRBJ2-7; abundance: -; CDR3nt: TGCGCCAGCAGCTTGGCGACTAGCGGGAAGGAGCAGTACTTC; CDR3aa: CASSLATSGKEQYF
d_gene: TRBD1; v_gene: TRBV27; j_gene: TRBJ1-2; abundance: -; CDR3nt: TGTGCCAGCAGTACGAACAGGGGGCCTAACTATGGCTACACCTTC; CDR3aa: CASSTNRGPNYGYTF
d_gene: -; v_gene: TRBV6-1; j_gene: TRBJ1-5; abundance: -; CDR3nt: TGTGCCAGCAGTGACAGCGTATATCAGCCCCAGCATTTT; CDR3aa: CASSDSVYQPQHF